This T cell receptor beta chain is from a study of HIV-infected patients and healthy controls. CDR1 SGHVS and CDR2 FQNEAQ come from the germline V gene. This CDR3 is 12 amino acids long. V was clipped by 5 bases and J by 0 bases, with 3 bases between them. In TCRdb, the 5' RACE reads were re-called with MiXCR into one record per CDR3 protein. The data contain 15,000 to 20,000 distinct CDR3 sequences, 15% to 20% of them singletons. This receptor was obtained from a human donor in good health. The sequencing input was CD8+ T cells from blood. The chain combines TRBV7-8 with TRBJ2-3; no reliable D call. Written as DNA, the CDR3 is TGTGCCAGCAGCCTAAGCACAGATACGCAGTATTTT. It yields the protein CASSLSTDTQYF.